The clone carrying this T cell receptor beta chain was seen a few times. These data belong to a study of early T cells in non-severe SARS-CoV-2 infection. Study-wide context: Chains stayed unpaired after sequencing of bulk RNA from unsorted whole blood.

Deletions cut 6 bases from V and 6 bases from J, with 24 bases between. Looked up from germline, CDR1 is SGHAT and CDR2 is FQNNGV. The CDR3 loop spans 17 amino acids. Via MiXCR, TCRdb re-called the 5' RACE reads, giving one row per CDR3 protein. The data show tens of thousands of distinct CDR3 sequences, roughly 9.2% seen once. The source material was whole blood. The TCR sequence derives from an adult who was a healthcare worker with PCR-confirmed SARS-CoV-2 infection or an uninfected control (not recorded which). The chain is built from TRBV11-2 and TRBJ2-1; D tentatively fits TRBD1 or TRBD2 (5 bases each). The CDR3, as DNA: TGTGCCAGCAGGCCCTTGAGGGTGGGGCATCTACGCAATGAGCAGTTCTTC. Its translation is CASRPLRVGHLRNEQFF.